One sample yielded the 3 T cell receptor beta chains listed below, sequenced in a study of Ad26.COV2.S vaccination and SARS-CoV-2 variants. Treatment of the sample: around 19 received Ad26.COV2.S at low or high dose, single or two shots; about 5 received placebo; per-sample allocation not given. On day 63 after the first injection, vaccine and placebo recipients gave samples. Profiling relied on immunoSEQ multiplex PCR, and the TCRdb table lists in-frame clones only, not all of them. The data show more than 300,000 clones, about 87% seen once. The material was peripheral blood, obtained in a trial of Ad26.COV2.S vaccine versus placebo. The receptor set was obtained from a person between 18 and 60 years old who received the Ad26.COV2.S COVID-19 vaccine or a placebo.

The chain uses TRBV29-1 and TRBJ2-3, with 8 bases matching TRBD1. J gave up 4 bases and V 2 bases, and 5 bases lay outside the gene matches. Germline values: CDR1 SQVTM, CDR2 ANQGSEA. This CDR3 is 14 amino acids long. The CDR3 here is CSVESGGLADTQYF. In nucleotides, the CDR3 is TGCAGCGTTGAATCAGGGGGCCTTGCAGATACGCAGTATTTT.

V and J are TRBV19 and TRBJ1-1; TRBD1 matches at 9 bases. Germline V gene lookup returns CDR1 LNHDA and CDR2 SQIVND (reference sequence). With V trimmed by 5 bases and J by 1 base, 8 bases remained unmatched. This CDR3 is 16 amino acids long. The CDR3 spells CASSSGQGWGNTEAFF. The CDR3 DNA follows: TGTGCCAGTAGTTCGGGACAGGGCTGGGGGAACACTGAAGCTTTCTTT.

V and J are TRBV11-3 and TRBJ2-7, with TRBD2 matching 9 bases. J was trimmed by 4 bases and V by 1 base; bases with no gene match: 2. The CDR3 is made up of 14 amino acids. Germline V gene lookup returns CDR1 SGHNT and CDR2 YENEEA. DNA for the CDR3: TGTGCCAGCAGCTTAGCGAGCGGGGGGTACGAGCAGTACTTC. Translating it yields CASSLASGGYEQYF.